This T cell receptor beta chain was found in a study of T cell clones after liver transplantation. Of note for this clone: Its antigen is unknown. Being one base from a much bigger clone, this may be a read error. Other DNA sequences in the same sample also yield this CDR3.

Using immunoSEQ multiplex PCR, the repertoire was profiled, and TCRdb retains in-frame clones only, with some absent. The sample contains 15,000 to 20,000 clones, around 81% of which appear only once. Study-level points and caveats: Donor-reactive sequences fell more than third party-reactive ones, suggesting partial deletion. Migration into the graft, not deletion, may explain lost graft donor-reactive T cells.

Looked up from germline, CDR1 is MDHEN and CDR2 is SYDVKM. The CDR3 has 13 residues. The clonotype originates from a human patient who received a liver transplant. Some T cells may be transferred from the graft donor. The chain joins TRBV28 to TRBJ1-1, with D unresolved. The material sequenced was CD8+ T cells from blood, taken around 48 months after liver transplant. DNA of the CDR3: TGCGCCAGCAGTTTTGGCAGAATCACTGAAGCTTTCTTT. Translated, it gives CASSFGRITEAFF. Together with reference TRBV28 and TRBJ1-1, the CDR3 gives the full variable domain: DVKVTQSSRYLVKRTGEKVFLECVQDMDHENMFWYRQDPGLGLRLIYFSYDVKMKEKGDIPEGYSVSREKKERFSLILESASTNQTSMYLCASSFGRITEAFFGQGTRLTVV.